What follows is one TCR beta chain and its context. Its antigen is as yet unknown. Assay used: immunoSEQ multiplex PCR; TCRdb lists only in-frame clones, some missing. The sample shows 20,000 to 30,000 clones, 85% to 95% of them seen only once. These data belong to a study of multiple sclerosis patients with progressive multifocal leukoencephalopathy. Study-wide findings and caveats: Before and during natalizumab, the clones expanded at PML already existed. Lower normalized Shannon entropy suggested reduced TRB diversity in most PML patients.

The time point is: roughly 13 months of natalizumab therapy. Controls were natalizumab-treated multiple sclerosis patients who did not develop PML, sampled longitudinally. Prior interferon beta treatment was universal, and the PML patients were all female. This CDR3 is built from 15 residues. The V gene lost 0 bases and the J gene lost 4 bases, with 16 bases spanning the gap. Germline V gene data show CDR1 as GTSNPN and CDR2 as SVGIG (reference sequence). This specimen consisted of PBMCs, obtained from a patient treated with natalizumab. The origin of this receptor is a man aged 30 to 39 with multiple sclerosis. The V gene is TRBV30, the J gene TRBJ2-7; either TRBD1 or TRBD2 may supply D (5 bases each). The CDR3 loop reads CAWSVLGTGKYEQYF. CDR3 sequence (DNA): TGTGCCTGGAGTGTACTTGGGACGGGGAAGTACGAGCAGTACTTC. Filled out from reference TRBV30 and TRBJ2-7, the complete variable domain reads SQTIHQWPATLVQPVGSPLSLECTVEGTSNPNLYWYRQAAGRGLQLLFYSVGIGQISSEVPQNLSASRPQDRQFILSSKKLLLSDSGFYLCAWSVLGTGKYEQYFGPGTRLTVT.